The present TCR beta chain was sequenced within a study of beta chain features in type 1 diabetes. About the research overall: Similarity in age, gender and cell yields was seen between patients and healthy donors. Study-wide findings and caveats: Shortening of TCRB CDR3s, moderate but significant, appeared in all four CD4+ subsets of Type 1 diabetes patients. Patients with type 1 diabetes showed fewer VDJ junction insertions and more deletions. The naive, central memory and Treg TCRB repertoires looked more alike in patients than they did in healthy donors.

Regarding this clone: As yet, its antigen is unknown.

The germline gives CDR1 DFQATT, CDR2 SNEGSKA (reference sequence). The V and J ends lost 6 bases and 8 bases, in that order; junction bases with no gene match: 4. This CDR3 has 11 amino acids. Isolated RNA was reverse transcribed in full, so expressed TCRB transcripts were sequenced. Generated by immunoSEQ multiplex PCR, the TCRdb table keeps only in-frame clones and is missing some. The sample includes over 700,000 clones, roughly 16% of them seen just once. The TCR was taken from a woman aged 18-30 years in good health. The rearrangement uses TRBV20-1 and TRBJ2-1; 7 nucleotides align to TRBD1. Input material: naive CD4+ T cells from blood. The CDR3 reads CSAKQGYEQFF. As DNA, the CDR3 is TGCAGTGCAAAACAGGGGTATGAGCAGTTCTTC.